This T cell receptor (beta chain) was identified in a study of vaccination effects on CD4 cells after COVID-19. Study findings and constraints: Common cold coronaviruses were cross-recognized by only 1 of 255 vaccine-induced clones in healthy vaccinees.

From germline, CDR1 is SGDLS and CDR2 YYNGEE. The V and J ends lost 1 base and 10 bases, in that order; junction bases with no gene match: 8. The CDR3 totals 15 residues. Sequenced by immunoSEQ multiplex PCR; TCRdb stores in-frame clones only, minus some. The sample records roughly 52,000 clones, around 68% being singletons. This clone has just a few counts. Its cognate antigen is unknown. Viral peptide pools were used in the ViraFEST assay to expand antigen-specific CD4+ T cells, and sequencing came afterward. Cells that had been cultured for less than 13 days were the source of isolated CD4+ T cells. Vaccinated recipients, who were negative for nucleocapsid antibodies, had no history of SARS-CoV-2 infection. A few million PBMC were seeded per well and grown in the presence of about 9 IU/ml IL-2 and around 10 ug/ml peptides.

This chain connects TRBV9 to TRBJ1-1, with 12 bases fitting TRBD1. The receptor comes from a human donor who received a COVID-19 vaccine. Sequenced material: CD4+ T cells from PBMCs cultured with SARS-CoV-2 spike peptides, taken before COVID-19 vaccination. CDR3 protein: CASSVYRGQGASAFF. Here the CDR3 DNA reads TGTGCCAGCAGCGTATACCGGGGACAGGGGGCCTCAGCTTTCTTT. Full variable domain (missing parts from reference TRBV9 and TRBJ1-1): DSGVTQTPKHLITATGQRVTLRCSPRSGDLSVYWYQQSLDQGLQFLIQYYNGEERAKGNILERFSAQQFPDLHSELNLSSLELGDSALYFCASSVYRGQGASAFFGQGTRLTVV.